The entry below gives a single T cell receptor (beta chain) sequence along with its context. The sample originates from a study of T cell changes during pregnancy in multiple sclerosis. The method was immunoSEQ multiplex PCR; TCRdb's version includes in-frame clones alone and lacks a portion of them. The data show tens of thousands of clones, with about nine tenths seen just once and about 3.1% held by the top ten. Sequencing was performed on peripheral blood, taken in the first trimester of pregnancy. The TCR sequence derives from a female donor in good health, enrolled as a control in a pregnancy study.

The CDR3 sequence: CASSVSGRAETQYF. The CDR3 DNA reads as TGTGCCAGCAGTGTTAGCGGGAGGGCAGAGACCCAGTACTTC. This chain connects TRBV27 to TRBJ2-5; TRBD2 agrees at 11 bases. Germline V gives CDR1 MNHEY, CDR2 SMNVEV (reference sequence). After removal of 5 bases from V and 4 bases from J, the junction contained 3 bases not matched to a gene. This CDR3 region has 14 residues.